Listed here are 27 T cell receptor beta chains from one sample, sequenced in a study of neurological immune-mediated disorders. TCRdb reprocessed the 5' RACE reads with MiXCR, giving one entry per CDR3 protein. The sample records tens of thousands of distinct CDR3 sequences, around an eighth being singletons. The source material was PBMCs. Every receptor here comes from a woman between 45 and 60 years old in good health.

This clonotype was detected many times. The chain recombines TRBV5-1 with TRBJ1-1, with a possible D match to TRBD1 (6 bases). V was trimmed by 4 bases and J by 0 bases, leaving 13 bases between them. Germline V gene data show CDR1 as SGHRS and CDR2 as YFSETQ. The CDR3 length is 15 residues. In nucleotides, the CDR3 is TGCGCCAGCAGCCCCGGGGGGGCGGTGAACACTGAAGCTTTCTTT. This encodes CASSPGGAVNTEAFF. The full variable domain, completed using reference TRBV5-1 and TRBJ1-1, is KAGVTQTPRYLIKTRGQQVTLSCSPISGHRSVSWYQQTPGQGLQFLFEYFSETQRNKGNFPGRFSGRQFSNSRSEMNVSTLELGDSALYLCASSPGGAVNTEAFFGQGTRLTVV.

The table lists this clonotype with many counts. V and J are TRBV15 and TRBJ1-1; D gene ambiguous. V was trimmed by 1 base and J by 1 base, leaving 13 bases between them. The CDR3 totals 16 residues. Germline lookup yields CDR1 LNHNV and CDR2 YYDKDF (reference sequence). This CDR3 is CATSRGEGRPNTEAFF. DNA for the CDR3: TGTGCCACCAGCAGAGGAGAGGGCAGGCCGAACACTGAAGCTTTCTTT.

The table lists this clonotype with many counts. The gene calls are TRBV15 and TRBJ1-2; D not certain. CDR3 length: 17 amino acids. Looked up from germline, CDR1 is LNHNV and CDR2 is YYDKDF (reference sequence). V was clipped by 3 bases and J by 1 base, with 18 bases between them. The CDR3: CATSSELGIQDNYGYTF. The CDR3 DNA is TGTGCCACCAGCAGTGAGCTCGGGATCCAAGATAACTATGGCTACACCTTC.

The rearrangement uses TRBV7-2 and TRBJ2-5; D gene unclear. The V gene lost 2 bases and the J gene lost 6 bases, with 7 bases spanning the gap. The CDR3 extends over 12 amino acids. CDR1 SGHTA and CDR2 FQGNSA come from the germline V gene. Here the CDR3 DNA reads TGTGCCAGCAGCTTATCACGGAAGACCCAGTACTTC. Protein product: CASSLSRKTQYF.

In this sample, this clonotype turned up a few times. This CDR3 reads CASSFTSGPGEAFF. The CDR3 nucleotides read TGCGCCAGCAGCTTCACGAGCGGACCCGGAGAAGCTTTCTTT. The V and J genes are TRBV5-1 and TRBJ1-1; D not resolved. This CDR3 has 14 residues. The V gene lost 2 bases and the J gene lost 8 bases, with 16 bases spanning the gap. CDR1 and CDR2 from the germline V gene are SGHRS and YFSETQ.

This clonotype has at least ten counts. This sequence joins TRBV7-2 and TRBJ1-6, with 7 bases fitting TRBD1. This CDR3 has 16 amino acids. Looked up from germline, CDR1 is SGHTA and CDR2 is FQGNSA. Losses at the gene ends were 4 bases for V and 9 bases for J; bases not matched to a gene: 12. Here the CDR3 DNA reads TGTGCCAGCAGCTCCCGGGCAGGGGGAAACGGTTCACCCCTCCACTTT. Its protein product is CASSSRAGGNGSPLHF.

Many counts were recorded for this clonotype. The chain couples TRBV28 to TRBJ2-2, with D hard to call. Germline-derived CDR1 and CDR2 are MDHEN and SYDVKM. V lost 0 bases and J lost 0, with 5 bases in between. This CDR3 contains 15 residues. The CDR3 nucleotides read TGTGCCAGCAGTTTATGGGCAGCGAACACCGGGGAGCTGTTTTTT. Amino acids: CASSLWAANTGELFF.

This clonotype was detected many times. The chain links TRBV5-1 to TRBJ2-5; a possible D gene is TRBD1 (5 bases). This CDR3 has 13 residues. Germline V gene data show CDR1 as SGHRS and CDR2 as YFSETQ. Trimming left V 0 bases short and J 9 bases short, with 12 bases between. The CDR3 DNA follows: TGCGCCAGCAGCTTGGCAGGGTCCGAGGCCCAGTACTTC. It specifies CASSLAGSEAQYF.

Many counts were recorded for this clonotype. Written as DNA, the CDR3 is TGTGCCAGCAGCGTCGAGGACGTGAACACTGAAGCTTTCTTT. Its protein product is CASSVEDVNTEAFF. This rearrangement joins TRBV12-3 or TRBV12-4 to TRBJ1-1; D unclear. Trimming removed 6 bases from V and 0 bases from J, with 11 bases in between. This CDR3 has 14 residues.

This clonotype came up many times. The rearrangement joins TRBV7-2 to TRBJ1-4; D remains unclear. Germline loops: CDR1 SGHTA, CDR2 FQGNSA. Deletions cut 1 base from V and 4 bases from J, with 7 bases between. This CDR3 is built from 14 residues. The CDR3 protein is CASSLGRINEKLFF. CDR3 DNA sequence: TGTGCCAGCAGCTTAGGGAGGATTAATGAAAAACTGTTTTTT.

As concerns this clonotype: One junction end does not reproduce the germline sequence, and a read error may be involved. V usage is TRBV12-3 or TRBV12-4 and J usage is TRBJ2-7, with 8 bases that match TRBD1. The CDR3 consists of 13 residues. The CDR3 region is CASSLHRRTGITF. The CDR3 DNA sequence: TGTGCCAGCAGTTTACACCGCCGGACAGGGATCACCTTC.

At least ten counts were recorded for this clonotype. The CDR3 here is CASSKGQVGDTGELFF. The CDR3, as DNA: TGCGCCAGCAGCAAAGGACAGGTTGGCGACACCGGGGAGCTGTTTTTT. J is TRBJ2-2 and V is TRBV5-1, with 7 positions matching TRBD1. The CDR3 extends over 16 amino acids. V lost 4 bases to trimming and J lost 3 bases; unmatched junction nucleotides: 9. Germline V gives CDR1 SGHRS, CDR2 YFSETQ.

Concerning this clonotype: One end of the junction varies from germline; a read error may be responsible. V and J are TRBV20-1 and TRBJ2-1; 12 nucleotides align to TRBD2. The CDR3 is 15 amino acids. Per germline, CDR1 DFQATT and CDR2 SNEGSKA (reference sequence). CDR3 residues: CSARPGLAGYNEQFF. CDR3 DNA sequence: TGCAGCGCTAGACCTGGACTAGCGGGATACAATGAGCAGTTCTTC.

This clonotype was counted ten times or more. V is TRBV28 and J is TRBJ2-7, with 10 bases that match TRBD2. This CDR3 contains 17 residues. The J segment lost 5 bases and the V segment lost 5 bases, leaving 15 bases of the junction unmatched. Germline-derived CDR1 and CDR2 are MDHEN and SYDVKM. The CDR3: CASSARLSSGSRDEQYF. CDR3 in DNA: TGTGCCAGCAGTGCCCGCCTCTCTAGCGGGAGCAGGGACGAGCAGTACTTC.

The chain is built from TRBV5-1 and TRBJ2-1; TRBD2 matches at 13 bases. Germline loops: CDR1 SGHRS, CDR2 YFSETQ. V lost 4 bases to trimming and J lost 7 bases; unmatched junction nucleotides: 5. This CDR3 has 15 residues. CDR3 nucleotide sequence: TGCGCCAGCAGCCCGGGACTAGCGGGATCGAATGAGCAGTTCTTC. Translated: CASSPGLAGSNEQFF.

This clonotype was observed many times. This sequence joins TRBV12-3 or TRBV12-4 and TRBJ1-3; a possible D gene is TRBD1 (5 bases). Trimming pared 4 bases from V and 4 bases from J, leaving 8 bases between. This CDR3 is built from 13 residues. CDR3 sequence (DNA): TGTGCCAGCAGTTGGGGCGGAGGAAACACCATATATTTT. It translates to CASSWGGGNTIYF.

This clonotype was observed many times. V gene TRBV28 combines with J gene TRBJ1-1; no reliable D call. The V and J ends lost 7 bases and 5 bases respectively, with 5 bases between them. The V gene's germline CDR1 is MDHEN and CDR2 SYDVKM. The CDR3 extends over 10 amino acids. In DNA, the CDR3 is TGTGCCAGCATTGGTACTGAAGCTTTCTTT. Its translation is CASIGTEAFF.

This clonotype has a handful of counts. The V and J genes are TRBV5-1 and TRBJ1-2; 7 bases agree with TRBD1. Trimming took 4 bases from V and 5 from J; bases not matched to a gene: 8. The CDR3 spans 14 residues. Germline V lookup: CDR1 SGHRS, CDR2 YFSETQ. The CDR3 sequence is CASSGQQGLYGYTF. DNA of the CDR3: TGCGCCAGCAGCGGACAACAGGGGCTATATGGCTACACCTTC.

Sample share makes this clonotype medium-sized. This chain uses TRBV10-3 with TRBJ2-5; 7 bases align to TRBD1. Germline trimming cut 6 bases from V and 2 bases from J; bases unmatched to any gene: 6. Germline-derived CDR1 and CDR2 are ENHRY and SYGVKD. The CDR3 runs to 14 residues. The CDR3: CAISSPGQQETQYF. For the CDR3, the DNA is TGTGCCATCAGCTCACCGGGACAGCAAGAGACCCAGTACTTC.

This clonotype was detected many times. J is TRBJ2-2 and V is TRBV5-1; 7 bases map to TRBD2. CDR1 and CDR2 (germline): SGHRS, YFSETQ. The CDR3 runs 18 residues. V lost 4 bases and J lost 4; bases outside the gene matches: 16. DNA of the CDR3: TGCGCCAGCAGCCCCCAGGATCGAACGGGAGGTTTCACCGGGGAGCTGTTTTTT. Its translation: CASSPQDRTGGFTGELFF.

In its sample, this clonotype was seen many times. The rearrangement joins TRBV7-9 to TRBJ1-2; D perhaps matches TRBD1 (6 bases). CDR3 length equals 13 residues. Germline V lookup: CDR1 SEHNR, CDR2 FQNEAQ (reference sequence). The ends were cut back, 5 bases at V and 8 bases at J, with 15 bases in the middle. CDR3 residues: CASSKQGRTGYTF. The CDR3 DNA reads as TGTGCCAGCAGCAAACAGGGTAGAACGGGCTACACCTTC.

This clonotype has ten or more counts. The CDR3 region has the DNA TGTGCCAGCAGCTTGGCTCCAACCGGTCCCCCCTACGAGCAGTACTTC. It translates to CASSLAPTGPPYEQYF. This chain uses TRBV5-5 with TRBJ2-7; D unresolved. Looked up from germline, CDR1 is SGHKS and CDR2 is YYEKEE (reference sequence). V lost 0 bases and J lost 2, with 15 bases in between. The CDR3 totals 16 residues.

This clonotype was picked up one time. This may be a read error, as it is one base from a much larger clone. This rearrangement joins TRBV15 to TRBJ2-1; no definite D call. This CDR3 spans 12 amino acids. CDR1 and CDR2 from the germline V gene are LNHNV and YYDKDF (reference sequence). The CDR3 sequence is CATSRDRDELFF. In DNA, the CDR3 is TGTGCCACCAGCAGAGACCGCGATGAGCTGTTCTTC.

V usage is TRBV5-1 and J usage is TRBJ1-1, with D perhaps TRBD1 (5 bases). The V end was cut by 0 bases, the J end by 4 bases, with 10 bases between. Per the germline V gene, CDR1 is SGHRS and CDR2 is YFSETQ. The CDR3 runs 14 residues. The CDR3 DNA follows: TGCGCCAGCAGCTTGGGAGAGGGGAGCACTGAAGCTTTCTTT. Its protein is CASSLGEGSTEAFF.

This clonotype was picked up many times. This sequence joins TRBV12-3 or TRBV12-4 and TRBJ1-1; D remains unclear. The V and J ends lost 6 bases and 1 base respectively, with 12 bases between them. The CDR3 covers 14 residues. CDR3 residues: CASSRNTANTEAFF. DNA of the CDR3: TGTGCCAGCAGCCGGAATACAGCGAACACTGAAGCTTTCTTT.

This clonotype was seen a handful of times. The V and J genes are TRBV4-1 and TRBJ2-1, with TRBD2 identical over 7 bases. CDR1 is MGHRA, CDR2 YSYEKL, per germline. CDR3 length: 15 amino acids. V gave up 3 bases and J gave up 0 bases; unmatched junction bases: 2. As DNA, the CDR3 is TGCGCCAGCAGCCAGGGGGGGGGCTCCTACAATGAGCAGTTCTTC. This encodes CASSQGGGSYNEQFF.

This clonotype was detected ten times or more. This chain joins TRBV9 and TRBJ1-1; D is ambiguous. V was trimmed by 0 bases and J by 2 bases, leaving 11 bases between them. CDR3 length equals 15 residues. Looked up from germline, CDR1 is SGDLS and CDR2 is YYNGEE. The CDR3 sequence: CASSVGVGPNTEAFF. CDR3 coding DNA: TGTGCCAGCAGCGTAGGGGTAGGGCCCAACACTGAAGCTTTCTTT.